Listed below are T cell receptor beta chains from one sample, sequenced in a study of blood T cell repertoires in COVID-19. The table came from immunoSEQ multiplex PCR; TCRdb's copy has only in-frame clones and leaves some out. Of around 700,000 clones in the sample, 85% to 90% were seen once. The sample taken for sequencing was peripheral blood. The receptors were gathered from a woman between 18 and 29 years old with acute or convalescent COVID-19. Both conserved end residues are part of each CDR3. D genes are given only for firm matches. Clone size is given for some rows only: seen once, a few or many times, or a class if the clone is expanded.

-	TRBJ2-3	-	TRBV12-5	15	TGTGCTAGTGGTTTGCCCCGGGACAACACAGATACGCAGTATTTT	CASGLPRDNTDTQYF
-	TRBJ2-1	-	TRBV4-2	16	TGTGCCAGCAGCCAAATCCGGGACACCTACTACAATGAGCAGTTCTTC	CASSQIRDTYYNEQFF
-	TRBJ2-1	once	TRBV12-5	14	TGTGCTAGTTACCAGGCAGACCTTTACAATGAGCAGTTCTTC	CASYQADLYNEQFF
-	TRBJ1-1	-	TRBV9	13	TGTGCCAGCAGCGTGCTGGGAGGCACTGAAGCTTTCTTT	CASSVLGGTEAFF
TRBD2	TRBJ2-2	once	TRBV11-2	12	TGTGCCAGCGGGACGGGGGGCGGGGAGCTGTTTTTT	CASGTGGGELFF
-	TRBJ1-3	-	TRBV2	15	TGTGCCAGCAGTCCTACAGGGAAACCAGGAAACACCATATATTTT	CASSPTGKPGNTIYF
-	TRBJ1-5	-	TRBV4-1	17	TGCGCCAGCAGCCTGCGGGACCTCCGAATTGGGTATCAGCCCCAGCATTTT	CASSLRDLRIGYQPQHF
TRBD1	TRBJ2-2	-	TRBV24-1	15	TGTGCCACCAGGCCGGGACAGGGGGCCACCGGGGAGCTGTTTTTT	CATRPGQGATGELFF
-	TRBJ1-2	-	TRBV27	15	TGTGCCAGCAGTCAATCGACTGGGACACCATATGGCTACACCTTC	CASSQSTGTPYGYTF
-	TRBJ1-5	-	TRBV7-8	14	TGTGCCAGCAGCCCTTTTTTGGCCCCCCAGCCCCAGCATTTT	CASSPFLAPQPQHF
-	TRBJ1-4	-	TRBV4-2	14	TGTGCCAGCAGCCAAGGTGGCGGAAATGAAAAACTGTTTTTT	CASSQGGGNEKLFF
TRBD1	TRBJ2-7	-	TRBV24-1	15	TGTGCCACCAGTGATGCCGGGACAGGGGTATACGAGCAGTACTTC	CATSDAGTGVYEQYF
TRBD1	TRBJ1-6	-	TRBV10-3	14	TGTGCCATCACCGGGGGACAGGGAAATTCACCCCTCCACTTT	CAITGGQGNSPLHF
-	TRBJ1-6	-	TRBV7-2	14	TGTGCCAGCAGCTACCAGGCGCCAAATTCACCCCTCCACTTT	CASSYQAPNSPLHF
TRBD2	TRBJ2-6	-	TRBV4-1	18	TGCGCCAGCAGCCCTGTTTTGCGGGGGGGCTCTGGGGCCAACGTCCTGACTTTC	CASSPVLRGGSGANVLTF
-	TRBJ1-4	-	TRBV21-1	15	TGTGCCAGCAGCAACCAGACAGGGAATAATGAAAAACTGTTTTTT	CASSNQTGNNEKLFF
-	TRBJ1-4	-	TRBV13	15	TGTGCCAGCAGCCCCTCGCGGAGGGCTGATGAAAAACTGTTTTTT	CASSPSRRADEKLFF
TRBD2	TRBJ2-3	-	TRBV7-9	15	TGTGCCAGCAGCCCTACTAGCGCGATCACAGATACGCAGTATTTT	CASSPTSAITDTQYF
-	TRBJ1-1	-	TRBV12-3/TRBV12-4	12	TGTGCCAGCAGGAGGAGGAACACTGAAGCTTTCTTT	CASRRRNTEAFF
TRBD2	TRBJ2-7	-	TRBV18	15	TGTGCCAGCTCACACTCGGGGGGGCTTGGCTACGAGCAGTACTTC	CASSHSGGLGYEQYF
-	TRBJ1-1	-	TRBV6-5	15	TGTGCCAGCAGTTACGGTTTCAGTGTGAACACTGAAGCTTTCTTT	CASSYGFSVNTEAFF
-	TRBJ1-1	once	TRBV9	15	TGTGCCAGCAGCGTCGTGGTAGGGGTCGACACTGAAGCTTTCTTT	CASSVVVGVDTEAFF
-	TRBJ1-4	-	TRBV5-1	15	TGCGCCAGCAGCTTGAGTTTCGGGGTAGCTGAAAAACTGTTTTTT	CASSLSFGVAEKLFF
-	TRBJ1-3	-	TRBV7-6	14	TGTGCCAGCAGCTTAGGCGGGGCTGGAAACACCATATATTTT	CASSLGGAGNTIYF
-	TRBJ1-1	once	TRBV18	13	TGTGCCAGCTCACCTTACATGAACACTGAAGCTTTCTTT	CASSPYMNTEAFF
-	TRBJ1-2	-	TRBV12-3/TRBV12-4	13	TGTGCCTCGAGGGTGACAGGTCACTATGGCTACACCTTC	CASRVTGHYGYTF
-	TRBJ2-7	few	TRBV28	14	TGTGCCAGCAGACTGCCTAATCAACTCTACGAGCAGTACTTC	CASRLPNQLYEQYF
TRBD1	TRBJ2-1	-	TRBV5-1	13	TGCGCCAGCAGCGGGGTCGACAGGGAAGGAATGTTCTTC	CASSGVDREGMFF
-	TRBJ1-2	-	TRBV7-2	15	TGTGCCAGCAGCCTTGTACAGGCCCCGATCTATGGCTACACCTTC	CASSLVQAPIYGYTF
-	TRBJ2-1	-	TRBV7-3	15	TGTGCCAGCAGTGTTAGCGCTAGCTCCTACAATGAGCAGTTCTTC	CASSVSASSYNEQFF
TRBD1	TRBJ2-7	-	TRBV5-1	16	TGCGCCAGCAGCCCAACAATGGACAGGGTATCCTACGAGCAGTACTTC	CASSPTMDRVSYEQYF
TRBD1	TRBJ2-5	-	TRBV3-1/TRBV3-2	15	TGTGCCAGCAGCCAAGTGACGACAGGGGAGGAGACCCAGTACTTC	CASSQVTTGEETQYF
-	TRBJ2-7	-	TRBV10-3	13	TGTGCCACCCATGACGGACAAGCCTACGAGCAGTACTTC	CATHDGQAYEQYF
TRBD1	TRBJ1-2	-	TRBV3-1/TRBV3-2	13	TGTGCCAGCGGACAGGGAGGGAACTATGGCTACACCTTC	CASGQGGNYGYTF
-	TRBJ1-4	once	TRBV4-3	14	TGCGCCAGCAGCCAAGGGGAGAAGAGGGAAAAACTGTTTTTT	CASSQGEKREKLFF
TRBD1	TRBJ1-1	-	TRBV18	15	TGTGCCAGCTCACCCACAGGGGGCGCAGGAACTGAAGCTTTCTTT	CASSPTGGAGTEAFF
-	TRBJ1-2	-	TRBV5-3	18	TGTGCCAGAAGCTATTCTTGGACAGCCCTACAAACCTTGTATGGCTACACCTTC	CARSYSWTALQTLYGYTF
TRBD1	TRBJ1-1	once	TRBV24-1	11	TGTGCCACCAGTGCAGGGGGGAGAGCTTTCTTT	CATSAGGRAFF
-	TRBJ1-2	-	TRBV27	15	TGTGCCAGCAGTTATAGAATGGAGGGCGGGTGGAGCTACACCTTC	CASSYRMEGGWSYTF
-	TRBJ1-2	-	TRBV4-3	14	TGCGCCAGCAGCCAACTGACAGGCTCTTATGGCTACACCTTC	CASSQLTGSYGYTF
-	TRBJ1-4	-	TRBV30	13	TGTGCCTTGACGGCGGTTGTACGTGAAAAACTGTTTTTT	CALTAVVREKLFF
-	TRBJ2-2	-	TRBV30	15	TGTGCCTGGAGTGTCCGGGCAGGGCGACTCGGGGAGCTGTTTTTT	CAWSVRAGRLGELFF
TRBD1	TRBJ2-5	once	TRBV9	13	TGTGCCAGCACCCAGGGGGAGCAAGAGACCCAGTACTTC	CASTQGEQETQYF
-	TRBJ1-5	-	TRBV18	15	TGTGCCAGCTCGCCTACATTAACTAAATTCCAGCCCCAGCATTTT	CASSPTLTKFQPQHF
-	TRBJ1-1	-	TRBV6-5	14	TGTGCCAGCAGTTACTTTCGGGGGAACACTGAAGTTTTCTTT	CASSYFRGNTEVFF
TRBD1	TRBJ2-3	-	TRBV5-1	15	TGCGCCAGCAGTTCTGTGGACAGGGGCTGGGATACGCAGTATTTT	CASSSVDRGWDTQYF
TRBD1	TRBJ2-7	-	TRBV10-3	14	TGTGCCATTGCCGGGACAGGGGGCGCCTACGAGCAGTACTTC	CAIAGTGGAYEQYF
TRBD2	TRBJ2-2	-	TRBV9	15	TGTGCCAGCAGCCCTAGCGGGGGGGACACCGGGGAGCTGTTTTTT	CASSPSGGDTGELFF
-	TRBJ1-1	-	TRBV19	14	TGTGCCAGTAGTATTGTGGGGCTGAACACTGAAGCTTTCTTT	CASSIVGLNTEAFF
TRBD1	TRBJ1-4	-	TRBV10-3	16	TGTGCCACTCAACCCCAAGGGGGCTCAACTAATGAAAAACTGTTTTTT	CATQPQGGSTNEKLFF
TRBD1	TRBJ1-1	-	TRBV5-4	15	TGTGCCAGCAGCTCCGCGCCGGGACAGTACACTGAAGCTTTCTTT	CASSSAPGQYTEAFF
TRBD1	TRBJ2-7	once	TRBV29-1	13	TGCAGCGGGTCGGACAGGGGGAGCTACGAGCAGTACTTC	CSGSDRGSYEQYF
-	TRBJ2-7	-	TRBV6-2/TRBV6-3	15	TGTGCCAGCAGTTACCCGAAAGGGACTTCCTACGAGCAGTACTTC	CASSYPKGTSYEQYF
-	TRBJ1-5	-	TRBV20-1	14	TGCAGTGCTAGTCGGGGGGCGAGCAATCAGCCCCAGCATTTT	CSASRGASNQPQHF
-	TRBJ1-5	-	TRBV19	14	TGTGCCAGTAGTATGGGGCCGCGCAATCAGCCCCAGCATTTT	CASSMGPRNQPQHF